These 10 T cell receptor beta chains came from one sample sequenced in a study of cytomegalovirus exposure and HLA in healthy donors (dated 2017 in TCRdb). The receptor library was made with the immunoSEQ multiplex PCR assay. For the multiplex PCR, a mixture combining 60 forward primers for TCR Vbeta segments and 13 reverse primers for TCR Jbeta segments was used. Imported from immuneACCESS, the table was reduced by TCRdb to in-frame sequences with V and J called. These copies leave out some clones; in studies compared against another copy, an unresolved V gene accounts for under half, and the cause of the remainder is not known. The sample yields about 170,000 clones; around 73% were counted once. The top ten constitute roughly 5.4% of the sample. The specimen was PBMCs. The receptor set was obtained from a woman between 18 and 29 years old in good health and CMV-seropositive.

The CDR3 is CASSLENFIGHKGAYEQYF. For the CDR3, the DNA is TGCGCCAGCAGCTTGGAAAATTTTATAGGACACAAAGGGGCCTACGAGCAGTACTTC. The gene calls are TRBV5-1 and TRBJ2-7; TRBD1 might be the D (5 bases). Trimming removed 0 bases from V and 2 bases from J, with 24 bases in between. Germline V gene sequence: CDR1 SGHRS, CDR2 YFSETQ. The CDR3 totals 19 residues.

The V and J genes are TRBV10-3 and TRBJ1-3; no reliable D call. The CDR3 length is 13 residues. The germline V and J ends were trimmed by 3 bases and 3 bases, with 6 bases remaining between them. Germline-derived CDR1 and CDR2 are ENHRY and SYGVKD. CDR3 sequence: CAISDRDGNTIYF. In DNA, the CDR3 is TGTGCCATCAGTGACCGCGATGGAAACACCATATATTTT.

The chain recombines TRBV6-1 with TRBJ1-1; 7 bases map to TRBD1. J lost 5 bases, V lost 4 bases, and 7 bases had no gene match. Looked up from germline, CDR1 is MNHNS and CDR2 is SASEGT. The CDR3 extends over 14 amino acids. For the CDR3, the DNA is TGTGCCAGCAGTGCCTTGGGCAGGGGGACTGAAGCTTTCTTT. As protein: CASSALGRGTEAFF.

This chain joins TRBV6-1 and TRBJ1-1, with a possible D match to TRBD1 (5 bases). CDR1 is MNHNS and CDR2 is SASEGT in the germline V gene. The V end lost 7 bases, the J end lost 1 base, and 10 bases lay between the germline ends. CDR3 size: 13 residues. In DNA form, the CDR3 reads TGTGCCAGCAATTCCCAGGGGAACACTGAAGCTTTCTTT. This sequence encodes CASNSQGNTEAFF.

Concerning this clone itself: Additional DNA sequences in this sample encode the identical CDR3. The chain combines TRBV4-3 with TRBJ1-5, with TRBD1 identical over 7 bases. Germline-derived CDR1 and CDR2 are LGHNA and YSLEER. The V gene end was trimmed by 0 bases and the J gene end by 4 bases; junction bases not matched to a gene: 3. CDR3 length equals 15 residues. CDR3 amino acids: CASSQDRGSNQPQHF. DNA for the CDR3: TGCGCCAGCAGCCAAGACAGGGGGTCAAATCAGCCCCAGCATTTT.

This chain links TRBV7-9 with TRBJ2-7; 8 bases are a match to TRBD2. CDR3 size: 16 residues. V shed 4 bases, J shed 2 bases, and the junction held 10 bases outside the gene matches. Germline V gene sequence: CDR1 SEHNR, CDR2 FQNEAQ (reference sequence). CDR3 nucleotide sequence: TGTGCCAGCAGCTCACCTTCGGCGGGGGGAGCCTACGAGCAGTACTTC. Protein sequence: CASSSPSAGGAYEQYF.

Here the CDR3 DNA reads TGTGCCAGCAGCAAACTACCCGGGGGTGAGGAGATGAGCAATCAGCCCCAGCATTTT. Translated: CASSKLPGGEEMSNQPQHF. The chain links TRBV21-1 to TRBJ1-5. TRBV21-1 is recorded as a pseudogene. The CDR3 has 19 residues.

The CDR3 here is CASRPSGVGANVLTF. The CDR3 DNA follows: TGTGCCAGTAGGCCTAGCGGGGTCGGGGCCAACGTCCTGACTTTC. This chain uses TRBV19 with TRBJ2-6; 9 bases are a match to TRBD2. CDR1 and CDR2 from the germline V gene are LNHDA and SQIVND (reference sequence). The CDR3 extends over 15 amino acids. With 6 bases clipped from V and 4 bases from J, the junction kept 4 bases outside the gene matches.

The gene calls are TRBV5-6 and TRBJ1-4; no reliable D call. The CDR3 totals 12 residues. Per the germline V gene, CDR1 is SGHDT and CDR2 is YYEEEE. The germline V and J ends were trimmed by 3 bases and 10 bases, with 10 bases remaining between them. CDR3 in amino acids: CASSSLPGKLFF. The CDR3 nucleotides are TGTGCCAGCAGCTCCCTTCCGGGAAAACTGTTTTTT.

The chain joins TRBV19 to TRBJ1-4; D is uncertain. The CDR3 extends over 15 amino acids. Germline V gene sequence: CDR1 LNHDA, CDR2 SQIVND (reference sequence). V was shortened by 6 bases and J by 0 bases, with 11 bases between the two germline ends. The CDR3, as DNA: TGTGCCAGTAGGGACTCTACAGCAACTAATGAAAAACTGTTTTTT. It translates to CASRDSTATNEKLFF.